This T cell receptor beta chain stems from a study of tumor-infiltrating lymphocytes in localized non-small cell lung cancer. Study-wide background: From each patient, both tumor and uninvolved lung, non-adjacent to tumor, were sampled. Notes on the study in general: TCR sequencing covered a subset of patients with enough tissue. TCRbeta sequencing showed higher T cell infiltration in tumors than uninvolved lung.

Some clones are missing from TCRdb's copy, which holds only in-frame ones; the method was immunoSEQ multiplex PCR. This table has some 10,000 clones, 45% to 70% appearing once. A word on this clone: Its antigen is as yet unknown.

The ends lost 0 bases at V and 8 bases at J; junction bases unmatched: 11. This CDR3 spans 17 amino acids. Germline lookup yields CDR1 LGHNA and CDR2 YNFKEQ. The chain employs TRBV4-2 and TRBJ1-3; 9 bases fit TRBD1. The TCR comes from a human donor with non-small cell lung cancer. Sequencing input: uninvolved lung tissue not adjacent to the tumor. The CDR3 region has the DNA TGTGCCAGCAGCCAAGATGTAGTAACAGGGGGCATAGACACCATATATTTT. Amino acids: CASSQDVVTGGIDTIYF.